A selection of T cell receptor beta chains follows, all from one sample in a study of T cell repertoires in cytomegalovirus infection. No cognate antigen is known for these TCRs. TCRdb reprocessed the reads with MiXCR, giving one entry per CDR3 protein. Of 640,000 or so distinct CDR3 sequences listed, around 31% are singletons. Sequencing used cultured PBMCs, obtained from culture after CMV antigen stimulation. These receptors came from a human donor in good health (CMV status not recorded). Some clones in this sample may be carry-over from other donors' samples. The CDR3 runs from the conserved cysteine through the conserved F or W. The order of the fields is clone size, V gene, D gene, J gene, CDR3 protein, CDR3 DNA. A D gene is named only where the DNA matches it firmly. Rows give clone size only sometimes, using once, few, many, or a class for an expanded clone.

clone size: .; V gene: TRBV12-3/TRBV12-4; D gene: TRBD2; J gene: TRBJ2-1; CDR3 protein: CASSFPRGAGGSYNEQFF; CDR3 DNA: TGTGCCAGCAGTTTCCCCAGGGGTGCGGGAGGCTCCTACAATGAGCAGTTCTTC
clone size: few; V gene: TRBV7-2; D gene: TRBD1; J gene: TRBJ1-1; CDR3 protein: CASSLGQGRQAFF; CDR3 DNA: TGTGCCAGCAGCTTAGGACAGGGACGTCAAGCTTTCTTT
clone size: .; V gene: TRBV19; D gene: .; J gene: TRBJ2-2; CDR3 protein: CASTPGLPNTGELFF; CDR3 DNA: TGTGCCAGTACTCCCGGTCTACCTAACACCGGGGAGCTGTTTTTT
clone size: .; V gene: TRBV7-2; D gene: TRBD1; J gene: TRBJ1-3; CDR3 protein: CASSPQGNTIYF; CDR3 DNA: TGTGCCAGCAGCCCACAGGGGAACACCATATATTTT
clone size: few; V gene: TRBV6-1; D gene: .; J gene: TRBJ2-3; CDR3 protein: CASSVKVTDTQYF; CDR3 DNA: TGTGCCAGCAGTGTGAAAGTCACAGATACGCAGTATTTT
clone size: few; V gene: TRBV7-2; D gene: .; J gene: TRBJ2-7; CDR3 protein: CASSPLLVAYEQYF; CDR3 DNA: TGTGCCAGCAGTCCCCTTCTGGTCGCGTACGAGCAGTACTTC
clone size: few; V gene: TRBV19; D gene: TRBD1; J gene: TRBJ2-7; CDR3 protein: CASGPGTGFEQYF; CDR3 DNA: TGTGCCAGTGGACCCGGGACAGGGTTCGAGCAGTACTTC
clone size: .; V gene: TRBV7-9; D gene: .; J gene: TRBJ2-2; CDR3 protein: CASSRFGDTGELFF; CDR3 DNA: TGTGCCAGCAGCCGGTTTGGGGACACCGGGGAGCTGTTTTTT
clone size: .; V gene: TRBV6-9; D gene: .; J gene: TRBJ1-2; CDR3 protein: CASSYPSRGQSYGYTF; CDR3 DNA: TGTGCCAGCAGTTATCCGTCGCGGGGGCAGTCCTATGGCTACACCTTC
clone size: once; V gene: TRBV28; D gene: TRBD1; J gene: TRBJ2-7; CDR3 protein: CASRIQGEQYF; CDR3 DNA: TGTGCCAGCAGGATACAGGGGGAGCAGTACTTC
clone size: .; V gene: TRBV12-3/TRBV12-4; D gene: TRBD2; J gene: TRBJ2-1; CDR3 protein: CASIGTSGGSGRNEQFF; CDR3 DNA: TGTGCCAGCATTGGGACTAGCGGGGGGTCCGGACGGAATGAGCAGTTCTTC
clone size: few; V gene: TRBV6-5; D gene: .; J gene: TRBJ1-2; CDR3 protein: CASRLTGNYGYTF; CDR3 DNA: TGTGCCAGCAGGTTAACCGGGAACTATGGCTACACCTTC
clone size: .; V gene: TRBV4-3; D gene: .; J gene: TRBJ1-3; CDR3 protein: CASSQGTGTGNTIYF; CDR3 DNA: TGCGCCAGCAGCCAAGGAACGGGGACTGGAAACACCATATATTTT
clone size: .; V gene: TRBV12-3/TRBV12-4; D gene: TRBD2; J gene: TRBJ2-1; CDR3 protein: CASSSSGARIEQFF; CDR3 DNA: TGTGCCAGCAGCTCTAGCGGGGCGCGTATTGAGCAGTTCTTC
clone size: many; V gene: TRBV7-2; D gene: .; J gene: TRBJ2-1; CDR3 protein: CASSQGPQNEQFF; CDR3 DNA: TGTGCCAGCAGCCAAGGACCACAGAATGAGCAGTTCTTC
clone size: .; V gene: TRBV6-5; D gene: TRBD1; J gene: TRBJ1-1; CDR3 protein: CASSYSVGTGAFF; CDR3 DNA: TGTGCCAGCAGTTACTCGGTCGGGACAGGGGCTTTCTTT
clone size: .; V gene: TRBV2; D gene: TRBD2; J gene: TRBJ2-2; CDR3 protein: CASRRASGRAPGELFF; CDR3 DNA: TGTGCCAGCAGAAGGGCTAGCGGGAGGGCCCCGGGGGAGCTGTTTTTT
clone size: .; V gene: TRBV19; D gene: .; J gene: TRBJ2-5; CDR3 protein: CASSIEVGRETQYF; CDR3 DNA: TGTGCCAGTAGTATAGAGGTTGGTAGGGAGACCCAGTACTTC
clone size: few; V gene: TRBV7-9; D gene: .; J gene: TRBJ2-2; CDR3 protein: CASSSPRTNTGELFF; CDR3 DNA: TGTGCCAGCAGCTCGCCGCGGACTAACACCGGGGAGCTGTTTTTT
clone size: .; V gene: TRBV24-1; D gene: .; J gene: TRBJ2-1; CDR3 protein: CATSDLWGSGNEQFF; CDR3 DNA: TGTGCCACCAGTGATTTGTGGGGATCGGGCAATGAGCAGTTCTTC
clone size: .; V gene: TRBV18; D gene: TRBD2; J gene: TRBJ2-3; CDR3 protein: CASSRTSGNTDTQYF; CDR3 DNA: TGTGCCAGCTCGAGGACTAGCGGAAACACAGATACGCAGTATTTT
clone size: few; V gene: TRBV6-6; D gene: .; J gene: TRBJ2-1; CDR3 protein: CASTKRGYYNEQFF; CDR3 DNA: TGTGCCAGCACCAAACGGGGATATTACAATGAGCAGTTCTTC
clone size: .; V gene: TRBV23-1; D gene: TRBD1; J gene: TRBJ1-6; CDR3 protein: CASSLPGTDNSPLHF; CDR3 DNA: TGCGCCAGCAGTCTTCCCGGGACAGATAATTCACCCCTCCACTTT
clone size: many; V gene: TRBV7-2; D gene: .; J gene: TRBJ2-5; CDR3 protein: CASSLAVGNQETQYF; CDR3 DNA: TGTGCCAGCAGCTTAGCCGTTGGGAACCAAGAGACCCAGTACTTC
clone size: .; V gene: TRBV6-5; D gene: TRBD2; J gene: TRBJ2-5; CDR3 protein: CASSPGLAGGSVETQYF; CDR3 DNA: TGTGCCAGCAGTCCTGGACTAGCGGGAGGTTCGGTGGAGACCCAGTACTTC
clone size: few; V gene: TRBV7-2; D gene: TRBD2; J gene: TRBJ2-1; CDR3 protein: CASSISGTNYNEQFF; CDR3 DNA: TGTGCCAGCAGCATCTCCGGGACTAACTACAATGAGCAGTTCTTC
clone size: few; V gene: TRBV6-2/TRBV6-3; D gene: TRBD2; J gene: TRBJ2-1; CDR3 protein: CASSYSKRELHNEQFF; CDR3 DNA: TGTGCCAGCAGTTACTCGAAGCGGGAACTCCACAATGAGCAGTTCTTC
clone size: .; V gene: TRBV5-3; D gene: .; J gene: TRBJ1-3; CDR3 protein: CASSETLGFSGNTIYF; CDR3 DNA: TGTGCCAGCAGCGAGACCCTCGGCTTCTCTGGAAACACCATATATTTT
clone size: .; V gene: TRBV12-3/TRBV12-4; D gene: TRBD2; J gene: TRBJ2-1; CDR3 protein: CASSPRGSGPYNEQFF; CDR3 DNA: TGTGCCAGCAGTCCCCGGGGTAGCGGGCCATACAATGAGCAGTTCTTC
clone size: .; V gene: TRBV6-6; D gene: TRBD2; J gene: TRBJ2-3; CDR3 protein: CASRKTSGRVTDTQYF; CDR3 DNA: TGTGCCAGCAGGAAGACTAGCGGGAGGGTCACAGATACGCAGTATTTT
clone size: few; V gene: TRBV4-1; D gene: .; J gene: TRBJ2-7; CDR3 protein: CASSQEGPASVYEQYF; CDR3 DNA: TGCGCCAGCAGCCAAGAGGGCCCAGCATCAGTCTACGAGCAGTACTTC
clone size: many; V gene: TRBV7-6; D gene: TRBD1; J gene: TRBJ1-1; CDR3 protein: CASSPPGQAMNTEAFF; CDR3 DNA: TGTGCCAGCAGCCCGCCGGGACAGGCTATGAACACTGAAGCTTTCTTT
clone size: many; V gene: TRBV7-8; D gene: .; J gene: TRBJ1-1; CDR3 protein: CASSRRVSTEAFF; CDR3 DNA: TGTGCCAGCAGCCGCAGGGTCTCCACTGAAGCTTTCTTT
clone size: .; V gene: TRBV6-6; D gene: TRBD1; J gene: TRBJ2-1; CDR3 protein: CASSSAGGGGNEQFF; CDR3 DNA: TGTGCCAGCAGTTCCGCAGGGGGCGGCGGGAATGAGCAGTTCTTC
clone size: few; V gene: TRBV7-9; D gene: TRBD1; J gene: TRBJ2-5; CDR3 protein: CASNGQGRGETQYF; CDR3 DNA: TGTGCCAGCAATGGACAGGGACGTGGAGAGACCCAGTACTTC
clone size: .; V gene: TRBV20-1; D gene: .; J gene: TRBJ1-5; CDR3 protein: CSARDRSSNQPQHF; CDR3 DNA: TGCAGTGCTAGAGATCGATCTAGCAATCAGCCCCAGCATTTT
clone size: .; V gene: TRBV20-1; D gene: .; J gene: TRBJ1-6; CDR3 protein: CSFRVGYNSPLHF; CDR3 DNA: TGCAGTTTCAGGGTCGGCTATAATTCACCCCTCCACTTT
clone size: .; V gene: TRBV11-2; D gene: TRBD1; J gene: TRBJ2-7; CDR3 protein: CASSFSDRDYEQYF; CDR3 DNA: TGTGCCAGCAGCTTTTCAGACAGGGACTACGAGCAGTACTTC
clone size: few; V gene: TRBV6-6; D gene: .; J gene: TRBJ2-3; CDR3 protein: CASSLPLYRTDTQYF; CDR3 DNA: TGTGCCAGCAGTCTACCCCTTTACCGCACAGATACGCAGTATTTT
clone size: many; V gene: TRBV7-2; D gene: .; J gene: TRBJ1-1; CDR3 protein: CASSMLGHMNTEAFF; CDR3 DNA: TGTGCCAGCAGCATGCTTGGACATATGAACACTGAAGCTTTCTTT
clone size: once; V gene: TRBV30; D gene: TRBD1; J gene: TRBJ1-1; CDR3 protein: CAWSDNTGAEAFF; CDR3 DNA: TGTGCCTGGAGTGATAATACAGGGGCTGAAGCTTTCTTT
clone size: .; V gene: TRBV6-1; D gene: .; J gene: TRBJ2-7; CDR3 protein: CASRRQKHDPGGQYF; CDR3 DNA: TGTGCCAGCAGGAGACAGAAGCATGACCCCGGGGGGCAGTACTTC
clone size: many; V gene: TRBV7-2; D gene: .; J gene: TRBJ2-7; CDR3 protein: CASSLRQDTPYEQYF; CDR3 DNA: TGTGCCAGCAGCTTAAGGCAGGACACCCCTTACGAGCAGTACTTC
clone size: .; V gene: TRBV7-9; D gene: .; J gene: TRBJ1-1; CDR3 protein: CASSFLGIEAFF; CDR3 DNA: TGTGCCAGCAGCTTCCTAGGGATTGAAGCTTTCTTT
clone size: .; V gene: TRBV20-1; D gene: .; J gene: TRBJ1-6; CDR3 protein: CSARGGGVDSPLHF; CDR3 DNA: TGCAGTGCTAGAGGAGGGGGAGTAGATTCACCCCTCCACTTT
clone size: .; V gene: TRBV12-3/TRBV12-4; D gene: TRBD2; J gene: TRBJ2-5; CDR3 protein: CASGYYAGGHETQYF; CDR3 DNA: TGTGCCAGCGGCTACTACGCGGGAGGGCACGAGACCCAGTACTTC
clone size: .; V gene: TRBV20-1; D gene: TRBD2; J gene: TRBJ2-7; CDR3 protein: CSAGPSGGTPGEQYF; CDR3 DNA: TGCAGTGCTGGGCCTAGCGGGGGGACGCCTGGCGAGCAGTACTTC
clone size: .; V gene: TRBV7-6; D gene: .; J gene: TRBJ2-2; CDR3 protein: CASSYRDTNTGELFF; CDR3 DNA: TGTGCCAGCAGCTACCGGGACACTAACACCGGGGAGCTGTTTTTT
clone size: many; V gene: TRBV7-2; D gene: TRBD2; J gene: TRBJ2-7; CDR3 protein: CASSPSPGLAGGIHEQYF; CDR3 DNA: TGTGCCAGCAGCCCCTCACCGGGACTAGCGGGGGGGATCCACGAGCAGTACTTC
clone size: .; V gene: TRBV2; D gene: .; J gene: TRBJ1-1; CDR3 protein: CASSDRGKNTEAFF; CDR3 DNA: TGTGCCAGCAGTGACCGGGGAAAGAACACTGAAGCTTTCTTT
clone size: few; V gene: TRBV12-3/TRBV12-4; D gene: .; J gene: TRBJ2-1; CDR3 protein: CASSPRVNEQFF; CDR3 DNA: TGTGCCAGCAGCCCCCGGGTCAATGAGCAGTTCTTC
clone size: .; V gene: TRBV7-2; D gene: TRBD2; J gene: TRBJ2-5; CDR3 protein: CASSPGTSGGGGTQYF; CDR3 DNA: TGTGCCAGCAGCCCCGGGACTAGCGGGGGCGGAGGGACCCAGTACTTC
clone size: .; V gene: TRBV7-2; D gene: TRBD2; J gene: TRBJ2-1; CDR3 protein: CASSPGASGHYNEQFF; CDR3 DNA: TGTGCCAGCAGCCCCGGGGCTAGCGGTCACTACAATGAGCAGTTCTTC
clone size: few; V gene: TRBV27; D gene: .; J gene: TRBJ2-7; CDR3 protein: CASSLTVGSSYEQYF; CDR3 DNA: TGTGCCAGCAGTTTAACCGTCGGGTCTTCCTACGAGCAGTACTTC
clone size: few; V gene: TRBV12-3/TRBV12-4; D gene: .; J gene: TRBJ2-7; CDR3 protein: CASSFYGRSSYEQYF; CDR3 DNA: TGTGCCAGCAGTTTTTATGGGAGGAGCTCCTACGAGCAGTACTTC